This passage covers 8 T cell receptor beta chains from one sample sequenced in a study of blood T cell repertoires in COVID-19. The assay was immunoSEQ multiplex PCR, and TCRdb's table has in-frame clones only and misses some. The sample lists about 160,000 clones; 82% were seen once. The specimen was PBMCs or T cells enriched from blood (not recorded which). Receptor source: a man in his sixties who had recovered from COVID-19.

The chain recombines TRBV30 with TRBJ1-2, with TRBD1 identical over 8 bases. Germline lookup yields CDR1 GTSNPN and CDR2 SVGIG (reference sequence). Trimming cost V 5 bases and J 8 bases; bases outside gene matches: 10. The CDR3 is 13 amino acids. The CDR3 loop is CAWGVGQGRGYTF. CDR3 DNA sequence: TGTGCCTGGGGAGTCGGACAGGGACGGGGCTACACCTTC.

J is TRBJ2-3 and V is TRBV11-3, with D unclear. The V and J ends lost 0 bases and 2 bases respectively, with 9 bases between them. Germline CDR1 reads SGHNT; CDR2 reads YENEEA. The CDR3 runs 15 residues. CDR3 amino acids: CASSLDHVSTDTQYF. The CDR3 DNA reads as TGTGCCAGCAGCTTAGATCATGTTTCCACAGATACGCAGTATTTT.

The V gene is TRBV7-8, the J gene TRBJ2-5, with D uncertain. The CDR3 is made up of 14 amino acids. Germline V CDR1 and CDR2: SGHVS, FQNEAQ. Trimming removed 0 bases at V and 4 bases at J, with 9 bases between. CDR3 in amino acids: CASSLATSSETQYF. CDR3 DNA sequence: TGTGCCAGCAGCTTAGCAACATCCTCAGAGACCCAGTACTTC.

This CDR3 is CASSLDSGNQPQHF. The CDR3, as DNA: TGCGCCAGCAGCCTCGACTCGGGAAATCAGCCCCAGCATTTT. This chain connects TRBV5-1 to TRBJ1-5; D gene uncertain. V dropped 4 bases and J dropped 4 bases, with 12 bases sitting between them. Germline values: CDR1 SGHRS, CDR2 YFSETQ. CDR3 length: 14 residues. Based on the CDR3 plus reference TRBV5-1 and TRBJ1-5, the full variable domain is KAGVTQTPRYLIKTRGQQVTLSCSPISGHRSVSWYQQTPGQGLQFLFEYFSETQRNKGNFPGRFSGRQFSNSRSEMNVSTLELGDSALYLCASSLDSGNQPQHFGDGTRLSIL.

The V call is TRBV7-3, the J call TRBJ1-6, with TRBD1 identical over 7 bases. The trim removed 4 bases at V and 10 bases at J, leaving 4 bases unmatched. The germline gives CDR1 SGHTA, CDR2 FQGTGA. This CDR3 has 13 residues. The CDR3 DNA reads TGTGCCAGCAGCTGGGACAGTAGGTCACCCCTCCACTTT. Protein sequence: CASSWDSRSPLHF.

The rearrangement links TRBV6-5 to TRBJ2-7; 7 bases line up with TRBD1. V shed 9 bases and J 0 bases; nucleotides not matched to a gene: 8. The CDR3 extends over 14 amino acids. From germline, CDR1 is MNHEY and CDR2 SVGAGI. CDR3 sequence (DNA): TGTGCCAGTAGTAAGGACAGGCACTCCTACGAGCAGTACTTC. Protein: CASSKDRHSYEQYF.

V and J are TRBV9 and TRBJ2-7; 8 nucleotides agree with TRBD1. The length of the CDR3 is 14 residues. The germline gives CDR1 SGDLS, CDR2 YYNGEE. V gave up 2 bases and J gave up 2 bases; unmatched junction bases: 3. The CDR3: CASSVQDRAYEQYF. CDR3 bases: TGTGCCAGCAGCGTCCAGGACAGGGCCTACGAGCAGTACTTC.

The chain recombines TRBV6-5 with TRBJ2-1, with a tentative D call TRBD1 (6 bases). In germline, CDR1 is MNHEY, CDR2 SVGAGI. The V gene lost 0 bases and the J gene lost 9 bases, with 15 bases spanning the gap. The length of the CDR3 is 15 residues. CDR3 coding DNA: TGTGCCAGCAGTTACTCTGGACAGAACGGACGTGAGCAGTTCTTC. Its protein product is CASSYSGQNGREQFF.